Listed below are T cell receptor beta chains from one sample, sequenced in a study of metastatic and nonmetastatic thyroid tumors. MiXCR reprocessed the PCR reads for TCRdb. The sample holds about 6,400 clones; roughly 29% are singletons and the top ten take over 15%. Sequencing was performed on adjacent normal tissue. The receptor set was obtained from a female donor with papillary thyroid cancer or a benign thyroid nodule (not recorded which). Some clones in this sample may be carry-over from other donors' samples. Each CDR3 is given with its conserved first and last residue. The order of the fields is CDR3 length, J gene, D gene, clone size, V gene, CDR3 DNA, CDR3 protein. D genes are given only for firm matches. The size entry is marked missing in some rows and otherwise reads once, few, many or a size class.

cdr3_length: 16; j_call: TRBJ2-1; d_call: TRBD2; clone_size: medium-sized; v_call: TRBV6-5; cdr3_nt: TGTGCCAGCAGTTACTCGGGTAGCGGGGGGTACAATGAGCAGTTCTTC; cdr3_aa: CASSYSGSGGYNEQFF
cdr3_length: 15; j_call: TRBJ1-3; d_call: NA; clone_size: NA; v_call: TRBV7-3; cdr3_nt: TGTGCCAGCAGCTTATCAGGAGGGTTCGGAAACACCATATATTTT; cdr3_aa: CASSLSGGFGNTIYF
cdr3_length: 15; j_call: TRBJ2-5; d_call: NA; clone_size: NA; v_call: TRBV2; cdr3_nt: TGTGCCAGCAGTGAAAGGTCGCTAGCTGGGAAGACCCAGTACTTC; cdr3_aa: CASSERSLAGKTQYF
cdr3_length: 15; j_call: TRBJ2-6; d_call: NA; clone_size: medium-sized; v_call: TRBV11-1; cdr3_nt: TGTGCCAGCAGCTTATGGAGGTCTGGGGCCAACGTCCTGACTTTC; cdr3_aa: CASSLWRSGANVLTF
cdr3_length: 15; j_call: TRBJ2-3; d_call: TRBD1; clone_size: NA; v_call: TRBV6-2/TRBV6-3; cdr3_nt: TGTGCCAGCAGTTACTCCTACAGGGGGACAGATACGCAGTATTTT; cdr3_aa: CASSYSYRGTDTQYF
cdr3_length: 16; j_call: TRBJ1-4; d_call: TRBD1; clone_size: few; v_call: TRBV28; cdr3_nt: TGTGCCAGCAGTTTCGGACAGGTCGGGTTGTTGCGAAAACTGTTTTTT; cdr3_aa: CASSFGQVGLLRKLFF
cdr3_length: 17; j_call: TRBJ2-7; d_call: NA; clone_size: few; v_call: TRBV7-6; cdr3_nt: TGTGCCAGCAGCCATATTGTGGAGGGGACAAGCTCCTACGAGCAGTACTTC; cdr3_aa: CASSHIVEGTSSYEQYF
cdr3_length: 13; j_call: TRBJ1-2; d_call: NA; clone_size: many; v_call: TRBV14; cdr3_nt: TGTGCCAGCAGCCCGGGAAAAAACTATGGCTACACCTTC; cdr3_aa: CASSPGKNYGYTF
cdr3_length: 14; j_call: TRBJ2-3; d_call: TRBD2; clone_size: many; v_call: TRBV7-3; cdr3_nt: TGTGCCAGCAGCTTAACTAGCGGGGCCGATACGCAGTATTTT; cdr3_aa: CASSLTSGADTQYF
cdr3_length: 13; j_call: TRBJ2-7; d_call: NA; clone_size: medium-sized; v_call: TRBV9; cdr3_nt: TGTGCCAGCAGCGTAGGTGAGGCCTACGAGCAGTACTTC; cdr3_aa: CASSVGEAYEQYF
cdr3_length: 14; j_call: TRBJ2-7; d_call: TRBD1; clone_size: NA; v_call: TRBV11-2; cdr3_nt: TGTGCCAGCAGCCAGGGACAGATACTTTTTCAGCAGTACTTC; cdr3_aa: CASSQGQILFQQYF
cdr3_length: 20; j_call: TRBJ2-7; d_call: TRBD2; clone_size: NA; v_call: TRBV6-2/TRBV6-3; cdr3_nt: TGTGCCAGCAAGGACCCGGGGGGGGCCCGTCAGAAAGGGTACTCCTACGAGCAGTACTTC; cdr3_aa: CASKDPGGARQKGYSYEQYF
cdr3_length: 15; j_call: TRBJ1-1; d_call: TRBD1; clone_size: medium-sized; v_call: TRBV28; cdr3_nt: TGTGCCAGCAGTCTGCCGGGACAGGGAGACACTGAAGCTTTCTTT; cdr3_aa: CASSLPGQGDTEAFF
cdr3_length: 11; j_call: TRBJ1-5; d_call: NA; clone_size: few; v_call: TRBV6-1; cdr3_nt: TGTGCCAGCGGGGCCAATCAACACCAGCATTTT; cdr3_aa: CASGANQHQHF
cdr3_length: 15; j_call: TRBJ2-3; d_call: TRBD2; clone_size: NA; v_call: TRBV20-1; cdr3_nt: TGCAGTGCTTCCCGGACTAGCGGGAGCCCAGATACGCAGTATTTT; cdr3_aa: CSASRTSGSPDTQYF
cdr3_length: 13; j_call: TRBJ2-3; d_call: NA; clone_size: medium-sized; v_call: TRBV6-1; cdr3_nt: TGTGCCATCCCGGGCGGTACATTTAGTACGCAGTATTTT; cdr3_aa: CAIPGGTFSTQYF
cdr3_length: 12; j_call: TRBJ2-7; d_call: NA; clone_size: NA; v_call: TRBV7-3; cdr3_nt: TGTGCCAGCAGCTTACAGGGGGGCGAGCAGTACTTC; cdr3_aa: CASSLQGGEQYF
cdr3_length: 16; j_call: TRBJ1-1; d_call: NA; clone_size: NA; v_call: TRBV28; cdr3_nt: TGTGCCAGCAGTTTAGAGGGGCTAAGACAGTTGAAATCAGCTTTCTTT; cdr3_aa: CASSLEGLRQLKSAFF
cdr3_length: 16; j_call: TRBJ2-1; d_call: TRBD2; clone_size: large; v_call: TRBV27; cdr3_nt: TGTGCCAGCAGTACCACCGGGACTAGCGGGAGTAATGAGCAGTTCTTC; cdr3_aa: CASSTTGTSGSNEQFF
cdr3_length: 14; j_call: TRBJ2-7; d_call: NA; clone_size: NA; v_call: TRBV9; cdr3_nt: TGTGCCAGCAGCGTAGGAACAGTGGGAGGTGAGCAGTACTTC; cdr3_aa: CASSVGTVGGEQYF
cdr3_length: 17; j_call: TRBJ2-7; d_call: NA; clone_size: medium-sized; v_call: TRBV7-6; cdr3_nt: TGTGCCAGCAGCCCTATTGTGGAGGGGCCAAGCTCCTACGAGCAGTACTTC; cdr3_aa: CASSPIVEGPSSYEQYF
cdr3_length: 15; j_call: TRBJ2-1; d_call: TRBD2; clone_size: medium-sized; v_call: TRBV27; cdr3_nt: TGTGCCAGCGGGAGGGCCGTTCAAGGCTACAATGAGCAGTTCTTC; cdr3_aa: CASGRAVQGYNEQFF
cdr3_length: 14; j_call: TRBJ1-1; d_call: TRBD1; clone_size: few; v_call: TRBV6-1; cdr3_nt: TGTGCCAGCAGCCCCAGAGGGAGTGCAGGGGGATCTTTCTTT; cdr3_aa: CASSPRGSAGGSFF
cdr3_length: 13; j_call: TRBJ2-1; d_call: NA; clone_size: NA; v_call: TRBV7-2; cdr3_nt: TGTGCCAGCAGCTTATGGGCAGGCAATGAGCAGTTCTTC; cdr3_aa: CASSLWAGNEQFF
cdr3_length: 11; j_call: TRBJ1-5; d_call: NA; clone_size: few; v_call: TRBV28; cdr3_nt: TGTGCCAGACAGGGATATCAGCCCCAGCATTTT; cdr3_aa: CARQGYQPQHF
cdr3_length: 15; j_call: TRBJ2-3; d_call: NA; clone_size: medium-sized; v_call: TRBV19; cdr3_nt: TGTGCCAGTAGTACCTCTCAGGGGGGTTCAGATACGCAGTATTTT; cdr3_aa: CASSTSQGGSDTQYF
cdr3_length: 14; j_call: TRBJ1-4; d_call: TRBD1; clone_size: NA; v_call: TRBV6-1; cdr3_nt: TGTGCCAGCAAGGCCGGGACAGGGTACGAAAAACTGTTTTTT; cdr3_aa: CASKAGTGYEKLFF
cdr3_length: 14; j_call: TRBJ2-7; d_call: TRBD1; clone_size: few; v_call: TRBV6-1; cdr3_nt: TGTGCCAGCAGCCTAGACAGGGGCCATATCGAGCAGTACTTC; cdr3_aa: CASSLDRGHIEQYF
cdr3_length: 15; j_call: TRBJ2-7; d_call: NA; clone_size: few; v_call: TRBV6-2/TRBV6-3; cdr3_nt: TGTGCCAGCAGAACGACGATTCGGGGTACCAATGAGCAGTACTTC; cdr3_aa: CASRTTIRGTNEQYF
cdr3_length: 15; j_call: TRBJ1-1; d_call: NA; clone_size: NA; v_call: TRBV20-1; cdr3_nt: TGCAGTGCTAGAGTGTATAGGGGGGCTAGGGGGGAAGCTTTCTTT; cdr3_aa: CSARVYRGARGEAFF
cdr3_length: 16; j_call: TRBJ2-7; d_call: NA; clone_size: few; v_call: TRBV27; cdr3_nt: TGTGCCAGCAGTTCCCCCAACAGGGCAGGGTCGGATGAGCAGTACTTC; cdr3_aa: CASSSPNRAGSDEQYF
cdr3_length: 16; j_call: TRBJ1-3; d_call: NA; clone_size: NA; v_call: TRBV6-1; cdr3_nt: TGTGCCAGCAGTTTGAGGTCCTTCAGCTCTGGAAACACCATATATTTT; cdr3_aa: CASSLRSFSSGNTIYF
cdr3_length: 14; j_call: TRBJ2-5; d_call: NA; clone_size: NA; v_call: TRBV6-1; cdr3_nt: TGTGCCAGCAGTGAAAGGCATGGGAGGGAGACCCAGTACTTC; cdr3_aa: CASSERHGRETQYF
cdr3_length: 15; j_call: TRBJ2-1; d_call: TRBD1; clone_size: NA; v_call: TRBV11-1; cdr3_nt: TGTGCCAGCAGTTTCAGACAGGGGGCCAACAATGAGCAGTTCTTC; cdr3_aa: CASSFRQGANNEQFF
cdr3_length: 12; j_call: TRBJ2-7; d_call: NA; clone_size: medium-sized; v_call: TRBV20-1; cdr3_nt: TGCAGTGTTCGGGGGAGTGGTTACGAGCAGTATTTC; cdr3_aa: CSVRGSGYEQYF
cdr3_length: 16; j_call: TRBJ2-2; d_call: TRBD2; clone_size: medium-sized; v_call: TRBV9; cdr3_nt: TGTGCCAGCAGCGCCCTAGCGGGAGGGCCGGGCGGGGAGCTGTTTTTT; cdr3_aa: CASSALAGGPGGELFF
cdr3_length: 13; j_call: TRBJ1-2; d_call: NA; clone_size: medium-sized; v_call: TRBV5-1; cdr3_nt: TGCGCCAGCAGCTCAGCCCAGGGGTATGGCTACACCTTC; cdr3_aa: CASSSAQGYGYTF
cdr3_length: 15; j_call: TRBJ2-2; d_call: TRBD2; clone_size: few; v_call: TRBV10-1; cdr3_nt: TGCGCCAGCAGTAAGCGGGAGGGACGCACCGGGGAGCTGTTTTTT; cdr3_aa: CASSKREGRTGELFF
cdr3_length: 14; j_call: TRBJ2-5; d_call: NA; clone_size: NA; v_call: TRBV7-9; cdr3_nt: TGTGCCAGCAGTCTCGGCGGTAGGGAGCAGACCCAGTACTTC; cdr3_aa: CASSLGGREQTQYF
cdr3_length: 17; j_call: TRBJ2-7; d_call: TRBD2; clone_size: NA; v_call: TRBV6-1; cdr3_nt: TGTGCCACTGCGACTAGCGGGGGGCCCCTGAGCTCCTACGAGCAGTACTTC; cdr3_aa: CATATSGGPLSSYEQYF
cdr3_length: 14; j_call: TRBJ2-7; d_call: TRBD2; clone_size: large; v_call: TRBV28; cdr3_nt: TGTGCCAGCAAATCAGCGGGGAGCTCCTACGAGCAGTACTTC; cdr3_aa: CASKSAGSSYEQYF
cdr3_length: 13; j_call: TRBJ2-7; d_call: NA; clone_size: medium-sized; v_call: TRBV29-1; cdr3_nt: TGCAGCGCCAGAAGGGAGAGCTCCTACGAGCAGTACTTC; cdr3_aa: CSARRESSYEQYF
cdr3_length: 12; j_call: TRBJ1-4; d_call: NA; clone_size: NA; v_call: TRBV7-2; cdr3_nt: TGTGCCAGCAGCTTTGGGAATGAAAAACTGTTTTTT; cdr3_aa: CASSFGNEKLFF
cdr3_length: 16; j_call: TRBJ2-5; d_call: NA; clone_size: NA; v_call: TRBV6-1; cdr3_nt: TGTGCCAGCAGCGTAGGGAACGGGGGCGGCCAAGAGACCCAGTACTTC; cdr3_aa: CASSVGNGGGQETQYF
cdr3_length: 18; j_call: TRBJ2-6; d_call: TRBD1; clone_size: large; v_call: TRBV28; cdr3_nt: TGTGCCAACAGACAACGGGACAGTGTTCTCTCTGGGGCCAACGTCCTGACTTTC; cdr3_aa: CANRQRDSVLSGANVLTF
cdr3_length: 13; j_call: TRBJ2-5; d_call: TRBD2; clone_size: NA; v_call: TRBV3-1; cdr3_nt: TGTGTCAGCAGCCACTGGGAGCGGGAGACACAGTACTTC; cdr3_aa: CVSSHWERETQYF
cdr3_length: 15; j_call: TRBJ1-2; d_call: NA; clone_size: few; v_call: TRBV28; cdr3_nt: TGTGCCAGCACCTCAAGACAGGAAGCTAACTATGGCTACACCTTC; cdr3_aa: CASTSRQEANYGYTF